A selection of T cell receptor beta chains follows, all from one sample in a study of OX40 agonist ivuxolimab in advanced cancers. The data were produced by immunoSEQ multiplex PCR, yet TCRdb's version contains in-frame clones alone and is incomplete. The sample carries fewer than 45,000 clones, around 90% recorded once. The sequences come from CD4+ or CD8+ T cells sorted from blood, collected in a trial of the OX40 agonist ivuxolimab. These receptors came from an adult with an advanced solid tumor such as melanoma, head and neck, liver or kidney cancer. Each CDR3 is given with its conserved first and last residue. The D gene is left open where the match is weak. A clone size is listed for some rows: how often the clone was seen (once, few, many), or a class if it is expanded.

V gene	D gene	clone size	J gene	CDR3 protein	CDR3 DNA
TRBV5-1	-	-	TRBJ2-2	CASSLVVGSGELFF	TGCGCCAGCAGCTTGGTAGTGGGATCCGGGGAGCTGTTTTTT
TRBV18	TRBD1	-	TRBJ2-6	CASRSGTGNSGANVLTF	TGTGCCAGCCGCTCCGGGACAGGGAACTCTGGGGCCAACGTCCTGACTTTC
TRBV10-3	TRBD1	-	TRBJ1-1	CAISESGTGGTEAFF	TGTGCCATCAGTGAGTCGGGGACAGGGGGCACTGAAGCTTTCTTT
TRBV7-2	-	few	TRBJ2-5	CASSFGLQETQYF	TGTGCCAGCAGCTTTGGCCTCCAAGAGACCCAGTACTTC
TRBV6-6	TRBD1	-	TRBJ1-4	CASSPGQGIEKLFF	TGTGCCAGCAGCCCGGGACAGGGGATTGAAAAACTGTTTTTT
TRBV11-2	-	-	TRBJ1-4	CASSLVAGWREKLFF	TGTGCCAGCAGCTTAGTCGCCGGCTGGCGAGAAAAACTGTTTTTT
TRBV11-2	TRBD1	-	TRBJ1-2	CASSSLDRGNPDGYTF	TGTGCCAGCAGCTCACTCGACAGGGGGAATCCGGATGGCTACACCTTC
TRBV10-2	TRBD1	-	TRBJ2-7	CASSDRTGPPYEQYF	TGCGCCAGCAGTGACCGGACAGGGCCCCCCTACGAGCAGTACTTC
TRBV25-1	-	-	TRBJ2-5	CASSKGELETQYF	TGTGCCAGCAGCAAGGGAGAGTTGGAGACCCAGTACTTC
TRBV30	-	-	TRBJ2-1	CAWSSYGVNEQFF	TGTGCCTGGAGTAGTTATGGTGTCAATGAGCAGTTCTTC
TRBV28	-	-	TRBJ2-3	CASSLIVSGTDTQYF	TGTGCCAGCAGTTTAATCGTTTCCGGCACAGATACGCAGTATTTT
TRBV11-2	-	-	TRBJ1-4	CASSDTPGGRDWELFF	TGTGCCAGCAGCGATACCCCGGGCGGTCGGGATTGGGAACTGTTTTTT
TRBV19	TRBD1	-	TRBJ1-2	CASSVQARDRGRYTF	TGTGCCAGTAGTGTGCAGGCCCGGGACAGGGGACGCTACACCTTC
TRBV6-1	-	-	TRBJ1-5	CASSEALLSPQHF	TGTGCCAGCAGTGAAGCGCTCCTCAGCCCCCAGCATTTT
TRBV10-3	TRBD1	once	TRBJ2-3	CAILDGDRGPDTQYF	TGTGCCATCTTGGATGGGGACAGGGGACCAGATACGCAGTATTTT
TRBV5-4	TRBD2	-	TRBJ2-5	CASSLLSGRVETQYF	TGTGCCAGCAGCTTGCTTAGCGGGAGGGTAGAGACCCAGTACTTC
TRBV14	TRBD2	-	TRBJ2-3	CASSKRTSGGTDTQYF	TGTGCCAGCAGCAAACGGACTAGCGGGGGAACAGATACGCAGTATTTT
TRBV10-3	-	-	TRBJ1-3	CAISEGPVGNTIYF	TGTGCCATCAGTGAAGGCCCGGTTGGAAACACCATATATTTT
TRBV6-5	-	-	TRBJ1-5	CASSSFTGSQHF	TGTGCCAGCAGTTCTTTTACGGGGTCCCAGCATTTT
TRBV11-2	-	-	TRBJ1-5	CASSLGSGVNQHQPQHF	TGTGCCAGCAGCTTAGGATCGGGAGTAAACCAGCATCAGCCCCAGCATTTT
TRBV11-2	TRBD2	-	TRBJ2-5	CASSLDPGGGETQYF	TGTGCCAGCAGCTTAGACCCGGGAGGAGGTGAGACCCAGTACTTC
TRBV28	TRBD2	-	TRBJ2-7	CASSPSGRYEQYF	TGTGCCAGCAGTCCTAGCGGGAGGTACGAGCAGTACTTC
TRBV7-3	TRBD2	few	TRBJ2-2	CASSLSGSGELFF	TGTGCCAGCAGCCTTAGCGGGAGTGGGGAGCTGTTTTTT
TRBV9	-	-	TRBJ2-2	CASSVGTAGTGELFF	TGTGCCAGCAGCGTCGGAACCGCGGGCACCGGGGAGCTGTTTTTT
TRBV6-6	TRBD2	-	TRBJ2-1	CASFTSGGIYNEQFF	TGTGCCAGCTTCACAAGCGGGGGGATCTACAATGAGCAGTTCTTC
TRBV25-1	-	-	TRBJ2-7	CASSAPPDPPYEQYF	TGTGCCAGCAGTGCCCCCCCCGACCCGCCCTACGAGCAGTACTTC
TRBV19	-	-	TRBJ1-3	CASNLQSAGNTIYF	TGTGCCAGCAACCTACAGAGTGCTGGAAACACCATATATTTT
TRBV28	-	-	TRBJ2-7	CASSFGGRDEQYF	TGTGCCAGCAGTTTTGGGGGGCGCGACGAGCAGTACTTC
TRBV5-6	-	once	TRBJ2-2	CASSGNTGELFF	TGTGCCAGCAGCGGGAACACCGGGGAGCTGTTTTTT
TRBV14	TRBD2	-	TRBJ2-5	CASSQIGLAGTGTQYF	TGTGCCAGCAGCCAAATCGGGCTAGCGGGAACGGGGACCCAGTACTTC
TRBV21-1	-	-	TRBJ2-7	CASIHKAAYEQYF	TGTGCCAGCATACATAAAGCGGCTTACGAGCAGTACTTC
TRBV10-3	-	-	TRBJ1-3	CAIAGSGNTIYF	TGTGCCATCGCAGGTTCTGGAAACACCATATATTTT
TRBV7-3	TRBD1	-	TRBJ2-2	CASSPQGVGTGELFF	TGTGCCAGCAGCCCCCAGGGGGTGGGCACCGGGGAGCTGTTTTTT
TRBV10-3	-	-	TRBJ2-1	CAISEAVEQFF	TGTGCCATCAGTGAGGCGGTTGAGCAGTTCTTC
TRBV2	TRBD2	once	TRBJ2-1	CASRGLANEQFF	TGTGCCAGCAGGGGACTAGCTAATGAGCAGTTCTTC
TRBV15	TRBD1	once	TRBJ2-1	CATSKTGAYNEQFF	TGTGCCACCAGCAAGACAGGGGCCTACAATGAGCAGTTCTTC
TRBV7-8	-	-	TRBJ1-5	CASSLRSLSGQPQHF	TGTGCCAGCAGCTTACGGAGTTTGAGTGGTCAGCCCCAGCATTTT
TRBV7-3	TRBD2	-	TRBJ2-3	CASSLTGTSGGTDTQYF	TGTGCCAGCAGCTTAACGGGGACTAGCGGGGGCACAGATACGCAGTATTTT
TRBV7-6	-	-	TRBJ2-1	CASSLGYLMSNEQFF	TGTGCCAGCAGCTTAGGCTACCTTATGTCCAATGAGCAGTTCTTC
TRBV23-1	-	-	TRBJ2-2	CASSQFRRERTGELFF	TGCGCCAGCAGTCAATTTCGGCGGGAACGGACCGGGGAGCTGTTTTTT
TRBV2	-	-	TRBJ2-4	CASNYRDLSKNIQYF	TGTGCCAGCAATTACAGGGACTTAAGTAAAAACATTCAGTACTTC
TRBV30	-	-	TRBJ1-4	CAWRGGVPGEKLFF	TGTGCCTGGAGGGGAGGAGTGCCAGGTGAAAAACTGTTTTTT
TRBV4-1	-	-	TRBJ1-4	CASSQEAVGKATREKLFF	TGCGCCAGCAGCCAAGAGGCGGTCGGGAAGGCGACGCGGGAAAAACTGTTTTTT